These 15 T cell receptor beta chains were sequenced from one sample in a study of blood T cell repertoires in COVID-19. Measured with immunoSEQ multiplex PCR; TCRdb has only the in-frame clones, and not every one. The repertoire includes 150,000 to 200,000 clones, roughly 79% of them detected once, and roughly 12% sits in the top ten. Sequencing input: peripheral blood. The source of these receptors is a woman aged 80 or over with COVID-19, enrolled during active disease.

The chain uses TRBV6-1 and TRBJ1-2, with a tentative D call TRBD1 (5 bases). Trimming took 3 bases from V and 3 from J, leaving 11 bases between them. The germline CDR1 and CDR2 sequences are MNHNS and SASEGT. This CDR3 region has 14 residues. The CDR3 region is CASSESGIYYGYTF. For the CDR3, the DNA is TGTGCCAGCAGTGAGTCAGGGATCTACTATGGCTACACCTTC.

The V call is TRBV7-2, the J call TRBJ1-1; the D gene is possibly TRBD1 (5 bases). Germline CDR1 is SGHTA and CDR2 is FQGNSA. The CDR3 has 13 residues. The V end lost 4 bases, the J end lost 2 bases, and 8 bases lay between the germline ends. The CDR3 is CASSSQGNTEAFF. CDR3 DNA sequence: TGTGCCAGCAGCTCGCAGGGTAACACTGAAGCTTTCTTT.

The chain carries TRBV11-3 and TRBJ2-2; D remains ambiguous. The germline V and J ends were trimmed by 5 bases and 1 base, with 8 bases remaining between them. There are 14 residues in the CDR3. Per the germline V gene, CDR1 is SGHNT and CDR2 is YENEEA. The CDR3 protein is CASSPDWNTGELFF. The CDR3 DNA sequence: TGTGCCAGCAGCCCCGACTGGAACACCGGGGAGCTGTTTTTT.

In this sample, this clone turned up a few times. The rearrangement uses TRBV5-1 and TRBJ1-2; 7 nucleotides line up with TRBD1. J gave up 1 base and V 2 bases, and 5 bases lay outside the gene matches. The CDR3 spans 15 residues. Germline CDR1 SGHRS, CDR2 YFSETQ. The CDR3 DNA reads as TGCGCCAGCAGCTTACTGGGACAGATTAACTATGGCTACACCTTC. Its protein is CASSLLGQINYGYTF.

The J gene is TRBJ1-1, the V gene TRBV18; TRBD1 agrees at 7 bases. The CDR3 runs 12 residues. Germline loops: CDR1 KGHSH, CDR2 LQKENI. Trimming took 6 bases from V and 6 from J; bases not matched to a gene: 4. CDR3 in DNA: TGTGCCAGCTCGTCCGGGACAGCTGAAGCTTTCTTT. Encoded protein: CASSSGTAEAFF.

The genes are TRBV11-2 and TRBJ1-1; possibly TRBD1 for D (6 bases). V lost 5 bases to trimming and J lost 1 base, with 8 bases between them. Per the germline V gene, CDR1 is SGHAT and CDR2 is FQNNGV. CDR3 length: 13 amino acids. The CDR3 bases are TGTGCCAGCAGCGGACAGACGAACACTGAAGCTTTCTTT. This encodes CASSGQTNTEAFF.

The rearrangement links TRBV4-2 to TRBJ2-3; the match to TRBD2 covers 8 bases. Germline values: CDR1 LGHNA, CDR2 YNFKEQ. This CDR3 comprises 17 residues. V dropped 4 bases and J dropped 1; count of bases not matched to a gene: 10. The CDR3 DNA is TGTGCCAGCAGCCGAACAGCGGGAGTGGGGGGCACAGATACGCAGTATTTT. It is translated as CASSRTAGVGGTDTQYF.

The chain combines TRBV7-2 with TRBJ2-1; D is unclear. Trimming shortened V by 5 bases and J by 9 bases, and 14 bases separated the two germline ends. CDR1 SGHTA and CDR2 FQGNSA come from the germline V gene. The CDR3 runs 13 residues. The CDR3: CASSLAIAGEQFF. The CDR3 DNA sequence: TGTGCCAGCAGCCTCGCTATCGCCGGTGAGCAGTTCTTC.

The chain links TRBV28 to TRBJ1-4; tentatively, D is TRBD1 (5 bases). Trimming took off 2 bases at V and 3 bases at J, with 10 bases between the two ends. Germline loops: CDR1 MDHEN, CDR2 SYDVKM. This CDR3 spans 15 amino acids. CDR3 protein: CASSLTGVANEKLFF. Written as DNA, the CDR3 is TGTGCCAGCAGTTTAACGGGGGTAGCTAATGAAAAACTGTTTTTT.

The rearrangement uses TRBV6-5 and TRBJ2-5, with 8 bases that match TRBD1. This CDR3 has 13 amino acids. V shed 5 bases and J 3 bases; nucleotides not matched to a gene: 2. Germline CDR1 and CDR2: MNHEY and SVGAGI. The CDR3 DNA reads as TGTGCCAGCAGTAAGGACAGGGAAGAGACCCAGTACTTC. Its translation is CASSKDREETQYF.

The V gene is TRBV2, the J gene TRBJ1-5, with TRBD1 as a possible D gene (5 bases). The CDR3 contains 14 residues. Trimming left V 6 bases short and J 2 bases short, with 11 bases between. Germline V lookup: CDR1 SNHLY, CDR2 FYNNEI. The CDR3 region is CASSIQVGNQPQHF. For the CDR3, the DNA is TGTGCCAGCAGCATACAGGTGGGCAATCAGCCCCAGCATTTT.

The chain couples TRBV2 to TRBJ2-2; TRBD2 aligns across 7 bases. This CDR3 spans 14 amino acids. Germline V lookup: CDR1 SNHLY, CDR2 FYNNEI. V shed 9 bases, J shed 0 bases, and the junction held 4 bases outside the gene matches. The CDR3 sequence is CASGGLTNTGELFF. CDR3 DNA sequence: TGTGCCAGTGGGGGACTAACGAACACCGGGGAGCTGTTTTTT.

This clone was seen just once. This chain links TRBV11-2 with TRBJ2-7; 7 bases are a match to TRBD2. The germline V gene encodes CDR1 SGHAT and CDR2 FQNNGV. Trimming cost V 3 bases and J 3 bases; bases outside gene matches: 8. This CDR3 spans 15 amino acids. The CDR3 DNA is TGTGCCAGCAGCTTCTCGCGGGAGCGGGACTACGAGCAGTACTTC. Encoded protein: CASSFSRERDYEQYF. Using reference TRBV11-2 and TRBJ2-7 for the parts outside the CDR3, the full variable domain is EAGVAQSPRYKIIEKRQSVAFWCNPISGHATLYWYQQILGQGPKLLIQFQNNGVVDDSQLPKDRFSAERLKGVDSTLKIQPAKLEDSAVYLCASSFSRERDYEQYFGPGTRLTVT.

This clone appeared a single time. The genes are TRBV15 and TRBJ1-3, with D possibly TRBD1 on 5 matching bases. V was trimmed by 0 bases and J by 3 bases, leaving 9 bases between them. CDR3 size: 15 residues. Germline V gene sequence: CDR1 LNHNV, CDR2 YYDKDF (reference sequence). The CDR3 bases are TGTGCCACCAGCAGAGAGGGGCAGTTTGGAAACACCATATATTTT. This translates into CATSREGQFGNTIYF.

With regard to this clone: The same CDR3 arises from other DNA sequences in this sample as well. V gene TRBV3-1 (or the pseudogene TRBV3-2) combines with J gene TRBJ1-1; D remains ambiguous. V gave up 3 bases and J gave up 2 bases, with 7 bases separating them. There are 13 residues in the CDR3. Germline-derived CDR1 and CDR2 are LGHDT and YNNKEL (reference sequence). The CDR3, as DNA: TGTGCCAGCAGCCAGGGCAGAAACACTGAAGCTTTCTTT. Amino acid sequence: CASSQGRNTEAFF.